This TCR beta chain was sequenced during a study of blood T cell repertoires in COVID-19. As for the study in general: The United States, Italy and Spain provided the acute and convalescent COVID-19 samples. T cells, B-cell-depleted T cells, or PBMCs provided the cDNA or gDNA that served as material.

The CDR3 consists of 15 residues. CDR1 SGHAT and CDR2 FQDESV come from the germline V gene (reference sequence). Trimming cost V 5 bases and J 9 bases; bases outside gene matches: 11. In this sample, this clone turned up a few times. How the authors handled the data: Researchers report that nucleated cell counts were estimated from reference gene primer amplification. Method: immunoSEQ multiplex PCR; TCRdb's copy keeps in-frame clones and lacks some. D and trimming come from the DNA, and the V and J calls and clone size come from that table. The sample records about 190,000 clones, approximately 91% being singletons.

The clonotype comes from a man aged 18 to 29 with active or convalescent COVID-19. The chain is built from TRBV11-1 and TRBJ2-1; TRBD2 matches at 9 bases. The sequenced material came from peripheral blood. CDR3 sequence (DNA): TGTGCCAGCAGCAAGGCCGGGACTAGCTCATCTGAGCAGTTCTTC. It specifies CASSKAGTSSSEQFF.